Following are 13 T cell receptor beta chains from one sample sequenced in a study of control samples from healthy donors and cancer patients. Profiled with immunoSEQ multiplex PCR; TCRdb holds only in-frame clones, not every one. The table has some 150,000 clones, approximately 94% seen once. Sequencing was done on a sample of blood. Source of these receptors: a man in his forties in good health.

A word on this clone: Mismatch with germline at one junction end may stem from a read error. Distinct nucleotide sequences in the sample also encode this CDR3. The chain employs TRBV7-3 and TRBJ1-5; weak D call: TRBD1 (5 bases). The germline CDR1 and CDR2 sequences are SGHTA and FQGTGA. The CDR3 extends over 14 amino acids. CDR3 sequence (DNA): TGTGCCAGCAGCTTAAGGGGGGAGGATCAGCCCCAGCACTTT. Translated: CASSLRGEDQPQHF.

The CDR3 region is CASSRKETTGELFF. The CDR3 DNA reads TGTGCCAGCTCACGGAAGGAAACGACCGGGGAGCTGTTTTTT. This sequence joins TRBV18 and TRBJ2-2; no definite D call. Looked up from germline, CDR1 is KGHSH and CDR2 is LQKENI. The CDR3 contains 14 residues. With 4 bases removed from V and 5 bases from J, the gap between germline ends came to 11 bases. The whole variable domain, remainder taken from reference TRBV18 and TRBJ2-2, is NAGVMQNPRHLVRRRGQEARLRCSPMKGHSHVYWYRQLPEEGLKFMVYLQKENIIDESGMPKERFSAEFPKEGPSILRIQQVVRGDSAAYFCASSRKETTGELFFGEGSRLTVL.

The rearrangement uses TRBV5-4 and TRBJ1-4; unclear D gene. CDR3 length: 15 amino acids. The V and J ends lost 3 bases and 8 bases respectively, with 17 bases between them. Germline CDR1 SGHNT, CDR2 YYREEE (reference sequence). This CDR3 is CASSSDGWVGEKLFF. For the CDR3, the DNA is TGTGCCAGCAGCTCGGATGGATGGGTCGGGGAAAAACTGTTTTTT.

V is TRBV4-3 and J is TRBJ1-1; possibly TRBD1 for D (5 bases). This CDR3 spans 15 amino acids. CDR1 is LGHNA and CDR2 is YSLEER in the germline V gene. The V gene lost 0 bases and the J gene lost 7 bases, with 15 bases spanning the gap. The CDR3 DNA is TGCGCCAGCAGCCAAGATCGGGGGGTGGGGTTTGAAGCTTTCTTT. This sequence encodes CASSQDRGVGFEAFF.

This chain joins TRBV18 and TRBJ1-5; D is unresolved. Per germline, CDR1 KGHSH and CDR2 LQKENI. Trimming left V 6 bases short and J 6 bases short, with 12 bases between. The CDR3 extends over 13 amino acids. CDR3 sequence (DNA): TGTGCCAGCTCCCAAAGGGAGAGTCAGCCCCAGCATTTT. Its protein is CASSQRESQPQHF.

The J gene is TRBJ1-5, the V gene TRBV18, with 10 nucleotides matching TRBD1. Germline V gives CDR1 KGHSH, CDR2 LQKENI. CDR3 size: 16 residues. V was clipped by 3 bases and J by 3 bases; unmatched bases: 5. In nucleotides, the CDR3 is TGTGCCAGCTCACCGCCCGGGACAGGGGTCAATCAGCCCCAGCATTTT. This gives the protein CASSPPGTGVNQPQHF.

The V gene is TRBV14, the J gene TRBJ2-5; D unclear. Per the germline V gene, CDR1 is SGHDN and CDR2 is FVKESK. The CDR3 has 14 residues. V lost 0 bases, J lost 5 bases, and 10 bases lay in between. As DNA, the CDR3 is TGTGCCAGCAGCCAAGACTGGCCTGGGGAGACCCAGTACTTC. Protein sequence: CASSQDWPGETQYF.

This clone was picked up one time. V is TRBV19 and J is TRBJ1-1; 8 bases map to TRBD1. V was clipped by 8 bases and J by 4 bases; unmatched bases: 9. CDR3 length: 14 residues. Per the germline V gene, CDR1 is LNHDA and CDR2 is SQIVND (reference sequence). The CDR3 loop reads CASAGLDRATEAFF. CDR3 DNA sequence: TGTGCCAGTGCTGGACTGGACAGGGCCACTGAAGCTTTCTTT.

The chain combines TRBV10-2 with TRBJ1-1; D unclear. The CDR3 consists of 18 residues. The germline V and J ends were trimmed by 0 bases and 3 bases, with 20 bases remaining between them. Germline V gene lookup returns CDR1 WSHSY and CDR2 SAAADI. CDR3 loop: CASSESILPGSADTEAFF. The CDR3 region has the DNA TGCGCCAGCAGTGAGTCGATTTTGCCGGGCTCGGCGGACACTGAAGCTTTCTTT.

The J gene is TRBJ2-1, the V gene TRBV29-1; possible D gene TRBD2, 6 bases. Germline lookup yields CDR1 SQVTM and CDR2 ANQGSEA. V lost 6 bases and J 6 bases, leaving 9 bases between the germline ends. The CDR3 extends over 11 amino acids. CDR3 amino acids: CSVEGFNEQFF. The CDR3 DNA reads TGCAGCGTGGAGGGTTTCAATGAGCAGTTCTTC.

The chain carries TRBV11-3 and TRBJ2-1; no firm D call. The CDR3 consists of 12 residues. V was trimmed by 0 bases and J by 10 bases, leaving 7 bases between them. Germline CDR1 and CDR2: SGHNT and YENEEA. The CDR3 DNA reads as TGTGCCAGCAGCTTAGATACTGGGGAGCAGTTCTTC. It encodes CASSLDTGEQFF.

J is TRBJ1-1 and V is TRBV9, with TRBD1 matching over 8 bases. J was trimmed by 6 bases and V by 3 bases; bases with no gene match: 10. Germline CDR1 reads SGDLS; CDR2 reads YYNGEE. The CDR3 sequence is 15 residues long. CDR3: CASSAGGQVYSEAFF. Written as DNA, the CDR3 is TGTGCCAGCAGCGCAGGGGGACAGGTTTACTCTGAAGCTTTCTTT.

The V call is TRBV4-2, the J call TRBJ1-6; no firm D call. Germline CDR1 reads LGHNA; CDR2 reads YNFKEQ. Deletions cut 3 bases from V and 7 bases from J, with 25 bases between. The CDR3 spans 19 residues. The CDR3 region is CASSQEGWDQVFVNSPLHF. The CDR3 bases are TGTGCCAGCAGCCAGGAGGGTTGGGATCAGGTTTTTGTGAATTCACCCCTCCACTTT.